Shown below are 14 T cell receptor beta chains from a single sample sequenced in a study of metastatic and nonmetastatic thyroid tumors. No patient received treatment before thyroid surgery. Using MiXCR, TCRdb reanalyzed the PCR reads. The sample shows some 5,900 clones, 20% to 30% of them seen only once. Sequenced sample: adjacent normal tissue. The receptor set was obtained from a male donor with papillary thyroid cancer or a benign thyroid nodule (not recorded which). Some clones in this sample may be carry-over from other donors' samples.

This sequence joins TRBV2 and TRBJ1-1, with TRBD1 as a possible D gene (5 bases). Trimming left V 7 bases short and J 1 base short, with 10 bases between. The V gene's germline CDR1 is SNHLY and CDR2 FYNNEI. The CDR3 is 13 residues long. The CDR3 coding sequence is TGTGCCAGCATGCGGACACAGAACACTGAAGCTTTCTTT. It is translated as CASMRTQNTEAFF. Complete variable domain (other parts from reference TRBV2 and TRBJ1-1): EPEVTQTPSHQVTQMGQEVILRCVPISNHLYFYWYRQILGQKVEFLVSFYNNEISEKSEIFDDQFSVERPDGSNFTLKIRSTKLEDSAMYFCASMRTQNTEAFFGQGTRLTVV.

This rearrangement joins TRBV18 to TRBJ2-1, with D possibly matching TRBD2 (5 bases). Trimming took off 6 bases at V and 7 bases at J, with 16 bases between the two ends. Germline V CDR1 and CDR2: KGHSH, LQKENI. The CDR3 loop spans 14 amino acids. CDR3 region: CASSLAGVMNEQFF. CDR3 sequence (DNA): TGTGCCAGCTCCCTGGCGGGCGTGATGAATGAGCAGTTCTTC.

At least ten counts were recorded for this clone. The chain combines TRBV6-2 or TRBV6-3 with TRBJ1-1; D gene uncertain. Germline CDR1 and CDR2: MNHEY and SVGEGT. The CDR3 runs 13 residues. V was trimmed by 8 bases and J by 0 bases, leaving 10 bases between them. The CDR3, as DNA: TGTGCCAGCCAGGACGGACTGAACACTGAAGCTTTCTTT. Amino acid sequence: CASQDGLNTEAFF.

By sample share, this clone is medium-sized. V gene TRBV5-6 combines with J gene TRBJ1-4; tentative D call: TRBD1 (5 bases). The V end lost 5 bases, the J end lost 7 bases, and 15 bases lay between the germline ends. This CDR3 region has 14 residues. Per germline, CDR1 SGHDT and CDR2 YYEEEE. The DNA of the CDR3 is TGTGCCAGCAGTACTGCAGGGCTTGGTGAAAAACTGTTTTTT. This codes for CASSTAGLGEKLFF.

This clone was seen a handful of times. V is TRBV4-1 and J is TRBJ2-5; D unclear. Per the germline V gene, CDR1 is MGHRA and CDR2 is YSYEKL. Trimming stripped 0 bases from V and 6 bases from J, with 14 bases between. The CDR3 length is 15 residues. The CDR3 here is CASSQDYGPKKTQYF. In nucleotides, the CDR3 is TGCGCCAGCAGCCAAGATTACGGGCCCAAAAAGACCCAGTACTTC.

This clone is large (0.1 to 1%). The chain recombines TRBV4-2 with TRBJ2-4; 7 bases agree with TRBD2. This CDR3 region has 15 residues. Unmatched junction bases numbered 6, after V lost 0 bases and J lost 7 bases. Germline CDR1 reads LGHNA; CDR2 reads YNFKEQ. Here the CDR3 reads CASSQDRQGGNIQYF. The CDR3 DNA reads as TGTGCCAGCAGCCAAGATCGTCAGGGAGGGAACATTCAGTACTTC.

This clone was recorded many times. The genes are TRBV3-1 and TRBJ1-1; unclear D gene. The V end was cut by 2 bases, the J end by 8 bases, with 12 bases between. This CDR3 is built from 13 residues. CDR1 and CDR2 (germline): LGHDT, YNNKEL (reference sequence). The CDR3: CASSQIAGDEAFF. The CDR3 DNA reads TGTGCCAGCAGCCAAATAGCGGGAGACGAAGCTTTCTTT.

This clone was counted only a few times. This chain connects TRBV30 to TRBJ2-3, with D possibly matching TRBD2 (5 bases). The CDR3 is 14 residues long. Germline CDR1 and CDR2: GTSNPN and SVGIG (reference sequence). CDR3 DNA sequence: TGTGCTTACTCCCCGGCCGGGGACACAGATACGCAGTATTTT. Its translation is CAYSPAGDTDTQYF. The entire variable domain, with the rest obtained from reference TRBV30 and TRBJ2-3, is as follows: SQTIHQWPATLVQPVGSPLSLECTVEGTSNPNLYWYRQAAGRGLQLLFYSVGIGQISSEVPQNLSASRPQDRQFILSSKKLLLSDSGFYLCAYSPAGDTDTQYFGPGTRLTVL.

This clone was counted between two and nine times. This chain joins TRBV24-1 and TRBJ2-7; TRBD1 agrees at 8 bases. Germline V gene sequence: CDR1 KGHDR, CDR2 SFDVKD. There are 14 residues in the CDR3. With V trimmed by 3 bases and J by 5 bases, 5 bases remained unmatched. The CDR3 loop reads CATSDPGQAHEQYF. Here the CDR3 DNA reads TGTGCCACCAGTGATCCGGGACAGGCCCACGAGCAGTACTTC.

The chain joins TRBV5-4 to TRBJ1-1; D possibly corresponds to TRBD1 (5 bases). CDR3 length equals 16 residues. The germline V gene has CDR1 SGHNT and CDR2 YYREEE (reference sequence). V gave up 2 bases and J gave up 1 base, with 15 bases separating them. The CDR3 nucleotides read TGTGCCAGCAGCTTACTAGTTGGCCAGGGGAACACTGAAGCTTTCTTT. Translated, it gives CASSLLVGQGNTEAFF.

This clone has only a few counts. The chain uses TRBV6-5 and TRBJ1-3; 8 nucleotides match TRBD1. The CDR3 totals 15 residues. With 4 bases clipped from V and 0 bases from J, the junction kept 2 bases outside the gene matches. Per germline, CDR1 MNHEY and CDR2 SVGAGI. CDR3 residues: CASSSGTGSGNTIYF. In nucleotides, the CDR3 is TGTGCCAGCAGTTCCGGGACAGGCTCTGGAAACACCATATATTTT.

V is TRBV9 and J is TRBJ2-7; a possible D gene is TRBD1 (5 bases). The CDR3 consists of 14 residues. V gave up 0 bases and J gave up 4 bases, with 11 bases separating them. Germline CDR1 SGDLS, CDR2 YYNGEE. CDR3 loop: CASSVDLGEYEQYF. The CDR3 coding sequence is TGTGCCAGCAGCGTAGATTTAGGGGAATACGAGCAGTACTTC.

This clone was seen more than once but under ten times. One end of the junction varies from germline; a read error may be responsible. This chain joins TRBV6-2 or TRBV6-3 and TRBJ2-2; D is possibly TRBD2 (6 bases). This CDR3 spans 17 amino acids. CDR1 and CDR2 (germline): MNHEY, SVGEGT. As DNA, the CDR3 is TGTGCCAGCAGCTACTTAGCGGTGGTGCCACACACCGGGGAGCTGTTTTTT. As protein: CASSYLAVVPHTGELFF.

This clone was found a few times. The rearrangement links TRBV5-1 to TRBJ1-4, with 10 positions matching TRBD1. V dropped 4 bases and J dropped 6; count of bases not matched to a gene: 12. The germline V gene encodes CDR1 SGHRS and CDR2 YFSETQ. The CDR3 spans 17 residues. The CDR3 nucleotides read TGCGCCAGCAGCCGAGCGAGTAGGGGGACAGGGGATGAAAAACTGTTTTTT. Translated, it gives CASSRASRGTGDEKLFF.